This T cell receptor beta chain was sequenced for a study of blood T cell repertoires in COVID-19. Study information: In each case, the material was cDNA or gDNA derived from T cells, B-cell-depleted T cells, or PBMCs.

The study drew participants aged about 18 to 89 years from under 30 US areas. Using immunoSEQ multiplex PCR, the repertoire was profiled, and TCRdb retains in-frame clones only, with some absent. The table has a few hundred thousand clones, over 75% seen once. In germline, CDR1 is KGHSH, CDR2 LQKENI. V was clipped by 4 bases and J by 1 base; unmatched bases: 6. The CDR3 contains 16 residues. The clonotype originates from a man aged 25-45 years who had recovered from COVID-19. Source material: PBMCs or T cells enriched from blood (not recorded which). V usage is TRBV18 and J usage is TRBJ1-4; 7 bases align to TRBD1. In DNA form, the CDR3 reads TGTGCCAGCTCACAAGGACAGGTCGGAACTAATGAAAAACTGTTTTTT. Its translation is CASSQGQVGTNEKLFF.